The 3 T cell receptor beta chains in this list originate from one sample, sequenced in a study of shared clonotypes between healthy human individuals. Measured with immunoSEQ multiplex PCR; TCRdb has only the in-frame clones, and not every one. The table records fewer than 1.4 million clones, 70% to 80% of them present only once. Source material: memory CD4+ T cells from PBMCs. Sample subset: CD45RA-negative fraction. Every receptor here comes from a man between 18 and 29 years old in good health. Some clones in this sample may be carry-over from other donors' samples.

The chain joins TRBV4-2 to TRBJ2-1; 16 bases match TRBD2. The CDR3 consists of 19 residues. Trimming removed 1 base from V and 4 bases from J; junction bases left unmatched: 7. Germline assignment: CDR1 LGHNA and CDR2 YNFKEQ. The CDR3 protein is CASSQVSGTSGGGYNEQFF. The DNA of the CDR3 is TGTGCCAGCAGCCAAGTATCCGGGACTAGCGGGGGGGGTTACAATGAGCAGTTCTTC.

The chain links TRBV7-2 to TRBJ1-1; TRBD1 agrees at 9 bases. Germline CDR1 reads SGHTA; CDR2 reads FQGNSA. The CDR3 runs 13 residues. The V segment lost 4 bases and the J segment 10 bases; nucleotides outside the gene matches: 7. CDR3 bases: TGTGCCAGCAGCTCCACACTACAGGGGGCAGCTTTCTTT. This gives the protein CASSSTLQGAAFF.

The CDR3 region is CASSQLAGGPEAFF. The DNA for the CDR3 is TGCGCCAGCAGCCAACTCGCAGGGGGACCTGAAGCTTTCTTT. The chain is built from TRBV4-1 and TRBJ1-1; TRBD1 matches 7 bases. The trim removed 2 bases at V and 6 bases at J, leaving 6 bases unmatched. Germline loops: CDR1 MGHRA, CDR2 YSYEKL. This CDR3 spans 14 amino acids.